These T cell receptor beta chains were read from a single sample in a study of beta chain features in type 1 diabetes. Sequencing was performed with immunoSEQ multiplex PCR; in TCRdb, only in-frame clones are kept and a portion is missing. This sample has some 270,000 clones, with less than 15% found just once. Sequenced input: naive CD4+ T cells from blood. These receptors all stem from a woman in her thirties or forties in good health. CDR3s include the opening cysteine and the closing phenylalanine or tryptophan. The D gene is left open where the match is weak. Where a row states a size, it is once, few, many or the class of an expanded clone; other rows omit it.

clone size: few; J gene: TRBJ1-1; V gene: TRBV18; D gene: -; CDR3 DNA: TGTGCCAGCTCACCTGGGACAAGTGGAACTGAAGCTTTCTTT; CDR3 protein: CASSPGTSGTEAFF
clone size: -; J gene: TRBJ1-1; V gene: TRBV29-1; D gene: -; CDR3 DNA: TGCAGCGTTACCTCCCCGCGTGCCAGGACAGACACTGAAGCTTTCTTT; CDR3 protein: CSVTSPRARTDTEAFF
clone size: few; J gene: TRBJ1-1; V gene: TRBV7-9; D gene: -; CDR3 DNA: TGTGCCAGCAGCTTAGAGACAGGGAACACTGAAGCTTTCTTT; CDR3 protein: CASSLETGNTEAFF
clone size: -; J gene: TRBJ1-1; V gene: TRBV7-9; D gene: TRBD1; CDR3 DNA: TGTGCCAGCAGCCAAGGGACAGGGGATGAAGCTTTCTTT; CDR3 protein: CASSQGTGDEAFF
clone size: many; J gene: TRBJ1-5; V gene: TRBV7-9; D gene: -; CDR3 DNA: TGTGCCAGCAGCCCTTGGACAGCCGATCAGCCCCAGCATTTT; CDR3 protein: CASSPWTADQPQHF
clone size: few; J gene: TRBJ1-4; V gene: TRBV20-1; D gene: -; CDR3 DNA: TGCAGTGCTAGTCGGGAAAAACTGTTTTTT; CDR3 protein: CSASREKLFF
clone size: few; J gene: TRBJ2-7; V gene: TRBV6-1; D gene: TRBD1; CDR3 DNA: TGTGCCAGCCGGGACAGACGGGAGCAGTACTTC; CDR3 protein: CASRDRREQYF
clone size: few; J gene: TRBJ2-5; V gene: TRBV7-2; D gene: TRBD1; CDR3 DNA: TGTGCCAGCAGCTACCAGACAGGGGAGGAGACCCAGTACTTC; CDR3 protein: CASSYQTGEETQYF
clone size: few; J gene: TRBJ2-7; V gene: TRBV14; D gene: TRBD1; CDR3 DNA: TGTGCCAGCAGCCAAGGGACAGGGGTTAAATACGAGCAGTACTTC; CDR3 protein: CASSQGTGVKYEQYF
clone size: few; J gene: TRBJ2-1; V gene: TRBV7-2; D gene: -; CDR3 DNA: TGTGCCAGCCGCGCACTCGGGGCGGGACTGAGGTCCTACAATGAGCAGTTCTTC; CDR3 protein: CASRALGAGLRSYNEQFF
clone size: few; J gene: TRBJ1-2; V gene: TRBV23-1; D gene: -; CDR3 DNA: TGCGCCAGCAGTCGGTTCGTTACAGAGAACTATGGCTACACCTTC; CDR3 protein: CASSRFVTENYGYTF
clone size: few; J gene: TRBJ2-3; V gene: TRBV5-1; D gene: -; CDR3 DNA: TGCGCCAGCAGGGACACAACTAGCACAGATACGCAGTATTTT; CDR3 protein: CASRDTTSTDTQYF
clone size: -; J gene: TRBJ1-4; V gene: TRBV7-9; D gene: TRBD1; CDR3 DNA: TGTGCCAGCAGCTTATTCGGGACAGGGGCTGAAAAACTGTTTTTT; CDR3 protein: CASSLFGTGAEKLFF
clone size: -; J gene: TRBJ1-1; V gene: TRBV7-9; D gene: -; CDR3 DNA: TGTGCCAGCAGCTTAGGGTCGGGCCAGGGGAACACTGAAGCTTTCTTT; CDR3 protein: CASSLGSGQGNTEAFF
clone size: -; J gene: TRBJ1-6; V gene: TRBV15; D gene: -; CDR3 DNA: TGTGCCACCAGCAAGGCCTCCGAGGGGGCACCCCTCCACTTT; CDR3 protein: CATSKASEGAPLHF
clone size: few; J gene: TRBJ1-5; V gene: TRBV29-1; D gene: TRBD1; CDR3 DNA: TGCAGCGTAGGGACAGGGCTGGAGCCCCAGCATTTT; CDR3 protein: CSVGTGLEPQHF
clone size: few; J gene: TRBJ2-7; V gene: TRBV5-4; D gene: -; CDR3 DNA: TGTGCCAGCAGCTTAGGGGGTCTTAGCTACGAGCAGTACTTC; CDR3 protein: CASSLGGLSYEQYF
clone size: -; J gene: TRBJ1-5; V gene: TRBV11-2; D gene: TRBD1; CDR3 DNA: TGTGCCAGCAGCTTAGAAGGGACAGAGAATCAGCCCCAGCATTTT; CDR3 protein: CASSLEGTENQPQHF